Listed here are 25 T cell receptor beta chains from one sample, sequenced in a study of patients and donors after allogeneic stem cell transplantation (dated by TCRdb to 2018 to 2020). The protocol used for the library was RT-PCR. These reads were obtained on a NextSeq 550. The public reads were reprocessed in TCRdb via fastp at Q25 and MiXCR, keeping in-frame beta chains. Merged by CDR3 protein, the rows form single entries marked with the most common genes and DNA. The sample table shows 90,000 to 130,000 distinct CDR3 sequences, and approximately 40% are seen once. About 27% of the sample belongs to the ten largest clones. The sample comprised blood, either unsorted or a sorted T cell fraction (not recorded which). Source of these receptors: a human donor who was either an allogeneic HSCT recipient or a stem cell or donor lymphocyte infusion donor (not recorded which). It is not recorded whose cells these are; they may come from a transplant donor.

This clonotype has at least ten counts. The chain employs TRBV2 and TRBJ1-2; D call uncertain. The CDR3 covers 13 residues. V was clipped by 3 bases and J by 2 bases, with 7 bases between them. The germline CDR1 and CDR2 sequences are SNHLY and FYNNEI. The DNA of the CDR3 is TGTGCCAGCAGTGAGTCGGGAAACTATGGCTACACCTTC. Amino acids: CASSESGNYGYTF.

The V call is TRBV20-1, the J call TRBJ1-3; D gene ambiguous. The CDR3 has 14 amino acids. Germline V CDR1 and CDR2: DFQATT, SNEGSKA (reference sequence). Between the trimmed V and J ends, which lost 1 base and 0 bases, there was a span of 7 bases. CDR3 in DNA: TGCAGTGCTAGAGTGGTAGACTCTGGAAACACCATATATTTT. Protein sequence: CSARVVDSGNTIYF.

The rearrangement uses TRBV6-5 and TRBJ2-1, with 11 bases aligning to TRBD2. Per germline, CDR1 MNHEY and CDR2 SVGAGI. The CDR3 contains 14 residues. V lost 6 bases and J lost 4; bases outside the gene matches: 2. The CDR3 DNA sequence: TGTGCCAGCAGGACTAGCGGGGTATACAATGAGCAGTTCTTC. Encoded protein: CASRTSGVYNEQFF.

This chain connects TRBV20-1 to TRBJ2-1, with TRBD2 matching 7 bases. In germline, CDR1 is DFQATT, CDR2 SNEGSKA (reference sequence). The CDR3 is 14 amino acids. With 5 bases clipped from V and 0 bases from J, the junction kept 4 bases outside the gene matches. CDR3 in DNA: TGCAGTGCTCCCGGACTAGTCTCCTACAATGAGCAGTTCTTC. This gives the protein CSAPGLVSYNEQFF.

This clonotype has just a few counts. V is TRBV12-3 or TRBV12-4 and J is TRBJ2-7; D is perhaps TRBD1 or TRBD2 (5 bases each). With 7 bases removed from V and 2 bases from J, the gap between germline ends came to 15 bases. The CDR3 extends over 14 amino acids. The CDR3 reads CASTPYGGAYEQYF. CDR3 nucleotide sequence: TGTGCCAGCACTCCCTATGGGGGAGCCTACGAGCAGTACTTC.

This clonotype was counted between two and nine times. The germline gene is not matched at one end of the junction; a read error may be the cause. The chain carries TRBV5-1 and TRBJ1-1, with D maybe TRBD1 (5 bases). Germline CDR1 SGHRS, CDR2 YFSETQ. This CDR3 spans 15 amino acids. For the CDR3, the DNA is TGCGCCAGCAGCCAGTACAGGCCCATGAACATTGAAGCTTTCTTT. It yields the protein CASSQYRPMNIEAFF.

V usage is TRBV27 and J usage is TRBJ2-3; 12 bases map to TRBD2. J gave up 2 bases and V 5 bases, and 5 bases lay outside the gene matches. CDR1 is MNHEY and CDR2 is SMNVEV in the germline V gene (reference sequence). This CDR3 is built from 16 residues. DNA for the CDR3: TGTGCCAGCAGTCTCTGGACTAGCGGGGCCACAGATACGCAGTATTTT. Translated, it gives CASSLWTSGATDTQYF.

V usage is TRBV2 and J usage is TRBJ2-5; tentatively, D is TRBD1 (6 bases). Trimming removed 6 bases at V and 1 base at J, with 12 bases between. Per germline, CDR1 SNHLY and CDR2 FYNNEI. This CDR3 region has 14 residues. This CDR3 reads CASSGTPVQETQYF. CDR3 nucleotide sequence: TGTGCCAGCAGCGGGACACCCGTCCAAGAGACCCAGTACTTC.

In DNA, the CDR3 is TGCAGTGCTAGTCGCCGGGGAGGGGGAAATGAGCAGTTCTTC. Translating gives CSASRRGGGNEQFF. This chain connects TRBV20-1 to TRBJ2-1; weak D call: TRBD2 (7 bases). Germline assignment: CDR1 DFQATT and CDR2 SNEGSKA (reference sequence). The V and J ends lost 3 bases and 7 bases respectively, with 16 bases between them. The CDR3 is made up of 14 amino acids.

This clonotype has more than one count but fewer than ten. The gene calls are TRBV7-9 and TRBJ1-2, with TRBD1 as a possible D gene (5 bases). The V gene's germline CDR1 is SEHNR and CDR2 FQNEAQ (reference sequence). This CDR3 region has 13 residues. V dropped 8 bases and J dropped 7 bases, with 17 bases sitting between them. CDR3 nucleotide sequence: TGTGCCAGCCTCCCCAGGGATCGGGCTGGCTACACCTTC. Amino acids: CASLPRDRAGYTF.

The J gene is TRBJ2-3, the V gene TRBV4-3; 7 nucleotides match TRBD2. The V and J ends lost 6 bases and 1 base, in that order; junction bases with no gene match: 10. The CDR3 consists of 16 residues. Per germline, CDR1 LGHNA and CDR2 YSLEER. CDR3: CASRGRERWRTDTQYF. The CDR3 coding sequence is TGCGCCAGCAGGGGGCGGGAGAGATGGCGCACAGATACGCAGTATTTT.

V is TRBV29-1 and J is TRBJ2-7, with a tentative D call TRBD1 (5 bases). CDR1 is SQVTM, CDR2 ANQGSEA, per germline. The length of the CDR3 is 13 residues. V was cut by 7 bases and J by 5 bases, with 18 bases left in between. The CDR3, as DNA: TGCAGCGCCACTCAGGGATTCAAGAACGAGCAGTACTTC. The encoded protein is CSATQGFKNEQYF.

This clonotype was found a few times. The rearrangement uses TRBV4-3 and TRBJ2-1; D not resolved. Germline-derived CDR1 and CDR2 are LGHNA and YSLEER. This CDR3 contains 13 residues. Deletions cut 5 bases from V and 13 bases from J, with 18 bases between. CDR3 protein: CASSSLGGQIQFF. The CDR3 DNA follows: TGCGCCAGCAGCTCCCTGGGCGGCCAGATTCAGTTCTTC.

This chain connects TRBV12-3 or TRBV12-4 to TRBJ2-5, with no clear D. The CDR3 length is 12 residues. Trimming shortened V by 5 bases and J by 4 bases, and 8 bases separated the two germline ends. The DNA of the CDR3 is TGTGCCAGCAGTCCAACAAGAGAGACCCAGTACTTC. Encoded protein: CASSPTRETQYF.

This clonotype has only a few counts. The J gene is TRBJ1-2, the V gene TRBV2; D is perhaps TRBD1 (6 bases). CDR3 size: 13 residues. CDR1 is SNHLY, CDR2 FYNNEI, per germline. Trimming removed 9 bases from V and 0 bases from J, with 11 bases in between. The CDR3 region has the DNA TGTGCCAGTAGATCAGGGGCTAACTATGGCTACACCTTC. It specifies CASRSGANYGYTF.

The rearrangement joins TRBV11-2 to TRBJ2-5, with TRBD2 matching 7 bases. CDR1 and CDR2 (germline): SGHAT, FQNNGV. CDR3 length equals 14 residues. V gave up 2 bases and J gave up 4 bases; unmatched junction bases: 4. CDR3: CASSLFQRGETQYF. The CDR3 nucleotides are TGTGCCAGCAGCTTATTTCAGCGGGGAGAGACCCAGTACTTC.

Details on this clonotype: At one boundary the junction diverges from the germline segment, which might be a read error. The rearrangement uses TRBV7-2 and TRBJ1-1, with D hard to call. This CDR3 has 15 amino acids. Germline CDR1 and CDR2: SGHTA and FQGNSA. The CDR3 spells CASSSQWTANSEAFF. CDR3 coding DNA: TGTGCCAGCAGTAGCCAATGGACGGCGAACTCTGAAGCTTTCTTT. The whole variable domain, filled in from reference TRBV7-2 and TRBJ1-1, reads GAGVSQSPSNKVTEKGKDVELRCDPISGHTALYWYRQSLGQGLEFLIYFQGNSAPDKSGLPSDRFSAERTGGSVSTLTIQRTQQEDSAVYLCASSSQWTANSEAFFGQGTRLTVV.

This chain joins TRBV6-6 and TRBJ2-5; tentative D call: TRBD1 (6 bases). The CDR3 has 13 residues. V was trimmed by 1 base and J by 5 bases, leaving 8 bases between them. CDR1 and CDR2 from the germline V gene are MNHNY and SVGAGI (reference sequence). CDR3 coding DNA: TGTGCCAGCAGTTACTTTGGACAGGAGACCCAGTACTTC. This translates into CASSYFGQETQYF.

This clonotype was picked up a small number of times. The chain is built from TRBV29-1 and TRBJ1-1, with D maybe TRBD1 (5 bases). This CDR3 has 13 amino acids. Per germline, CDR1 SQVTM and CDR2 ANQGSEA. Between the trimmed V and J ends, which lost 1 base and 4 bases, there was a span of 10 bases. The chain's CDR3 is CSVEVQEGTEAFF. The CDR3 DNA reads TGCAGCGTTGAAGTACAGGAGGGCACTGAAGCTTTCTTT.

This rearrangement joins TRBV4-2 to TRBJ1-2; weak D call: TRBD1 (5 bases). V lost 0 bases, J lost 5 bases, and 19 bases lay in between. The CDR3 is 17 residues long. Per the germline V gene, CDR1 is LGHNA and CDR2 is YNFKEQ. In nucleotides, the CDR3 is TGTGCCAGCAGCCAAGATCGCGCCGGACAATCGGCGTATGGCTACACCTTC. Residues: CASSQDRAGQSAYGYTF.

The chain recombines TRBV4-3 with TRBJ2-1; 8 nucleotides agree with TRBD2. The V gene's germline CDR1 is LGHNA and CDR2 YSLEER. The CDR3 contains 16 residues. J gave up 3 bases and V 0 bases, and 4 bases lay outside the gene matches. The CDR3 nucleotides are TGCGCCAGCAGCCAAGAGGCGGGAGGAGGCTACAATGAGCAGTTCTTC. Translated: CASSQEAGGGYNEQFF.

At least ten counts were recorded for this clonotype. This chain links TRBV28 with TRBJ1-5; TRBD1 might be the D (5 bases). Deletions cut 4 bases from V and 0 bases from J, with 10 bases between. The CDR3 length is 15 residues. Germline V lookup: CDR1 MDHEN, CDR2 SYDVKM. DNA for the CDR3: TGTGCCAGCAGTTGGGACTTGGATAGCAATCAGCCCCAGCATTTT. It translates to CASSWDLDSNQPQHF.

This clonotype was observed a handful of times. V gene TRBV15 combines with J gene TRBJ1-1; D is unclear. CDR3 length: 14 residues. Germline lookup yields CDR1 LNHNV and CDR2 YYDKDF (reference sequence). V lost 0 bases and J 4 bases, leaving 9 bases between the germline ends. The CDR3 protein is CATSRDWGITEAFF. CDR3 sequence (DNA): TGTGCCACCAGCAGAGATTGGGGAATCACTGAAGCTTTCTTT.

This clonotype came up a few times. The rearrangement joins TRBV6-6 to TRBJ1-2; D is perhaps TRBD1 (5 bases). The CDR3 runs 15 residues. Trimming took off 7 bases at V and 8 bases at J, with 23 bases between the two ends. Germline V gene data show CDR1 as MNHNY and CDR2 as SVGAGI (reference sequence). The CDR3 protein is CASTPRQPRFGGYTF. The CDR3 DNA reads TGTGCCAGCACCCCCAGACAGCCAAGATTCGGGGGCTACACCTTC.

The chain combines TRBV6-5 with TRBJ1-6; no clear D gene. The germline CDR1 and CDR2 sequences are MNHEY and SVGAGI. V lost 8 bases and J lost 0, with 14 bases in between. This CDR3 spans 16 amino acids. The CDR3 coding sequence is TGTGCCAGCGGTAGGCAGCCGAGCTCCTATAATTCACCCCTCCACTTT. Translating it yields CASGRQPSSYNSPLHF.